This T cell receptor (beta chain) was found in a study of Graves' ophthalmopathy and Graves' hyperthyroidism. Transcripts of RNA were the source for amplifying TCR beta CDR3 regions. HTBI primers were employed in first-round RT-PCR, then a second-round multiplex PCR followed. MiXCR was run by TCRdb on the multiplex PCR reads, yielding one entry per CDR3 protein. Of 300,000 to 400,000 distinct CDR3 sequences listed, roughly a sixth are singletons. Every ophthalmopathy donor presented moderate-to-severe activity, CAS ≥3, NOSPECS ≥4 and duration under 3 months. Ten or more counts support this clonotype. The sequence came from an adult man with Graves' ophthalmopathy. Sequencing was carried out using peripheral blood.

The CDR3 reads CASSGQGTGEQYF. The DNA for the CDR3 is TGTGCCAGCAGTGGACAGGGGACGGGGGAGCAGTACTTC. The chain uses TRBV6-1 and TRBJ2-7, with 8 bases identical to TRBD1. V lost 4 bases to trimming and J lost 7 bases; unmatched junction nucleotides: 6. Germline loops: CDR1 MNHNS, CDR2 SASEGT. The CDR3 spans 13 residues.